The 23 T cell receptor beta chains presented below share a single source sample, sequenced in a study of blood T cell repertoires in COVID-19. Sequenced by immunoSEQ multiplex PCR; TCRdb stores in-frame clones only, minus some. The sample has some 180,000 clones; 82% are singletons. What was sequenced was peripheral blood. The source is a woman in her sixties or seventies with COVID-19, enrolled during active disease.

This clone came up once. This sequence joins TRBV2 and TRBJ1-2; the match to TRBD1 covers 8 bases. CDR1 is SNHLY and CDR2 is FYNNEI in the germline V gene. J was trimmed by 3 bases and V by 4 bases; bases with no gene match: 4. This CDR3 is built from 14 residues. The CDR3 loop is CASSAGQGYYGYTF. In nucleotides, the CDR3 is TGTGCCAGCAGTGCCGGACAGGGCTACTATGGCTACACCTTC. The variable domain in full, completed from reference TRBV2 and TRBJ1-2, reads EPEVTQTPSHQVTQMGQEVILRCVPISNHLYFYWYRQILGQKVEFLVSFYNNEISEKSEIFDDQFSVERPDGSNFTLKIRSTKLEDSAMYFCASSAGQGYYGYTFGSGTRLTVV.

The chain combines TRBV19 with TRBJ1-5; D is ambiguous. Looked up from germline, CDR1 is LNHDA and CDR2 is SQIVND (reference sequence). This CDR3 comprises 14 residues. Trimming pared 5 bases from V and 0 bases from J, leaving 8 bases between. CDR3 nucleotide sequence: TGTGCCAGTAGTGGGCAGACTAGCAATCAGCCCCAGCATTTT. It translates to CASSGQTSNQPQHF.

This chain links TRBV4-1 with TRBJ1-6; TRBD1 aligns across 10 bases. Trimming cost V 0 bases and J 7 bases; bases outside gene matches: 12. Germline CDR1 reads MGHRA; CDR2 reads YSYEKL. The CDR3 is 19 residues long. CDR3 sequence (DNA): TGCGCCAGCAGCCAAGACCCGGGGGACAGGGGTGGATTAAATTCACCCCTCCACTTT. Protein product: CASSQDPGDRGGLNSPLHF.

This chain uses TRBV27 with TRBJ2-7; 9 nucleotides align to TRBD2. The CDR3 has 13 residues. Germline lookup yields CDR1 MNHEY and CDR2 SMNVEV (reference sequence). CDR3 loop: CASSLRNGGGAGV. DNA for the CDR3: TGTGCCAGCAGTTTACGAAATGGCGGGGGGGCTGGCGTC.

The count of this clone is one. V usage is TRBV11-2 and J usage is TRBJ2-7; TRBD2 aligns across 11 bases. The CDR3 has 16 amino acids. V shed 4 bases and J 2 bases; nucleotides not matched to a gene: 7. Germline V gives CDR1 SGHAT, CDR2 FQNNGV. As DNA, the CDR3 is TGTGCCAGCAGCTCCGAAGGGACTAGCGGAACCTACGAGCAGTACTTC. Translating it yields CASSSEGTSGTYEQYF. Supplemented by reference TRBV11-2 and TRBJ2-7, the full variable domain reads EAGVAQSPRYKIIEKRQSVAFWCNPISGHATLYWYQQILGQGPKLLIQFQNNGVVDDSQLPKDRFSAERLKGVDSTLKIQPAKLEDSAVYLCASSSEGTSGTYEQYFGPGTRLTVT.

The table lists this clone with a count of one. V and J are TRBV25-1 and TRBJ1-2; no definite D call. CDR3 length equals 13 residues. Looked up from germline, CDR1 is MGHDK and CDR2 is SYGVNS. Trimming shortened V by 6 bases and J by 6 bases, and 14 bases separated the two germline ends. The CDR3 DNA follows: TGTGCCAGCAGCCCCCCGGAGAAGGATGGCTACACCTTC. This codes for CASSPPEKDGYTF.

The chain recombines TRBV18 with TRBJ1-3; D gene unclear. Trimming removed 3 bases from V and 5 bases from J, with 14 bases in between. CDR1 is KGHSH, CDR2 LQKENI, per germline. This CDR3 spans 15 amino acids. This CDR3 reads CASSPSGSLRNTIYF. The CDR3 DNA is TGTGCCAGCTCACCCTCGGGAAGTCTGAGAAACACCATATATTTT.

V and J are TRBV5-6 and TRBJ2-5; 8 bases fit TRBD1. This CDR3 region has 15 residues. Germline-derived CDR1 and CDR2 are SGHDT and YYEEEE. V shed 4 bases and J 4 bases; nucleotides not matched to a gene: 9. This CDR3 reads CASSTGQGLGETQYF. The DNA for the CDR3 is TGTGCCAGCAGCACCGGACAGGGTCTGGGAGAGACCCAGTACTTC. The complete variable domain, with remaining parts taken from reference TRBV5-6 and TRBJ2-5, reads DAGVTQSPTHLIKTRGQQVTLRCSPKSGHDTVSWYQQALGQGPQFIFQYYEEEERQRGNFPDRFSGHQFPNYSSELNVNALLLGDSALYLCASSTGQGLGETQYFGPGTRLLVL.

This chain links TRBV6-5 with TRBJ2-5; 7 nucleotides align to TRBD1. After removal of 6 bases from V and 5 bases from J, the junction contained 6 bases not matched to a gene. Germline values: CDR1 MNHEY, CDR2 SVGAGI. The CDR3 is 13 amino acids. CDR3 sequence: CASSRDRAETQYF. The CDR3, as DNA: TGTGCCAGCAGCAGAGACAGGGCGGAGACCCAGTACTTC.

J is TRBJ2-2 and V is TRBV7-3; D ambiguous. V gave up 1 base and J gave up 6 bases, with 9 bases separating them. Germline V lookup: CDR1 SGHTA, CDR2 FQGTGA. The CDR3 is 14 residues long. CDR3 in amino acids: CASSLMGSPGELFF. The CDR3, as DNA: TGTGCCAGCAGCTTAATGGGCAGTCCCGGGGAGCTGTTTTTT.

This clone came up once. This chain links TRBV6-4 with TRBJ1-2, with 9 bases that match TRBD1. Germline assignment: CDR1 MRHNA and CDR2 SNTAGT. The CDR3 totals 16 residues. The ends lost 5 bases at V and 4 bases at J; junction bases unmatched: 11. As DNA, the CDR3 is TGTGCCAGCAGTCCTAGTGGACAGGGGTTCCCCTATGGCTACACCTTC. As protein: CASSPSGQGFPYGYTF.

The genes are TRBV4-2 and TRBJ2-1; 9 bases fit TRBD2. Looked up from germline, CDR1 is LGHNA and CDR2 is YNFKEQ. The CDR3 sequence is 16 residues long. Trimming at V came to 1 base and at J to 4 bases, leaving 5 bases not matched to a gene. The CDR3 DNA sequence: TGTGCCAGCAGCCAAGTCAGTCTAGCGGGGTACAATGAGCAGTTCTTC. Protein product: CASSQVSLAGYNEQFF.

J is TRBJ2-1 and V is TRBV10-3; no clear D. Germline CDR1 and CDR2: ENHRY and SYGVKD. The CDR3 has 13 amino acids. V lost 10 bases, J lost 2 bases, and 12 bases lay in between. The CDR3 DNA is TGTGCCAGTTCGGCGAGGCCCTACAATGAGCAGTTCTTC. It is translated as CASSARPYNEQFF.

The chain's CDR3 is CASSMTEQFYNEQFF. The CDR3 nucleotides are TGTGCCAGTAGTATGACAGAACAATTTTACAATGAGCAGTTCTTC. This chain uses TRBV19 with TRBJ2-1; TRBD1 is a possible D gene (5 bases). Germline V lookup: CDR1 LNHDA, CDR2 SQIVND (reference sequence). V was trimmed by 3 bases and J by 4 bases, leaving 13 bases between them. The CDR3 sequence is 15 residues long. The complete variable domain, with remaining parts taken from reference TRBV19 and TRBJ2-1, reads DGGITQSPKYLFRKEGQNVTLSCEQNLNHDAMYWYRQDPGQGLRLIYYSQIVNDFQKGDIAEGYSVSREKKESFPLTVTSAQKNPTAFYLCASSMTEQFYNEQFFGPGTRLTVL.

V and J are TRBV3-1 (or the pseudogene TRBV3-2) and TRBJ1-2; 8 nucleotides line up with TRBD1. The CDR3 length is 15 residues. Trimming took 1 base from V and 8 from J; bases not matched to a gene: 9. CDR1 and CDR2 (germline): LGHDT, YNNKEL (reference sequence). CDR3 region: CASSQGTGRGYGYTF. CDR3 in DNA: TGTGCCAGCAGCCAAGGGACAGGGAGGGGTTACGGCTACACCTTC.

J is TRBJ1-2 and V is TRBV3-1 (or the pseudogene TRBV3-2); 9 nucleotides align to TRBD1. Germline trimming cut 0 bases from V and 8 bases from J; bases unmatched to any gene: 4. Looked up from germline, CDR1 is LGHDT and CDR2 is YNNKEL (reference sequence). The CDR3 has 14 residues. The CDR3 loop is CASSQDGQGRGYTF. Written as DNA, the CDR3 is TGTGCCAGCAGCCAAGACGGACAGGGGCGCGGCTACACCTTC.

The CDR3 region is CASSVTDSYGYTF. Written as DNA, the CDR3 is TGTGCCAGCAGCGTGACAGATTCCTATGGCTACACCTTC. This chain links TRBV2 with TRBJ1-2; D possibly corresponds to TRBD1 (5 bases). CDR3 length: 13 residues. Trimming stripped 6 bases from V and 4 bases from J, with 12 bases between. Germline-derived CDR1 and CDR2 are SNHLY and FYNNEI.

The chain uses TRBV3-1 (or the pseudogene TRBV3-2) and TRBJ2-3; D gene uncertain. The CDR3 loop spans 13 amino acids. CDR1 is LGHDT and CDR2 is YNNKEL in the germline V gene (reference sequence). The V end was cut by 2 bases, the J end by 2 bases, with 5 bases between. CDR3 sequence: CASSQTYTDTQYF. The CDR3 DNA sequence: TGTGCCAGCAGCCAAACCTACACAGATACGCAGTATTTT.

The rearrangement uses TRBV6-1 and TRBJ2-7, with D perhaps TRBD2 (5 bases). V shed 0 bases and J shed 4 bases, with 7 bases lying between them. Per the germline V gene, CDR1 is MNHNS and CDR2 is SASEGT. The CDR3 is made up of 13 amino acids. CDR3 sequence reads: CASSEARGYEQYV. The CDR3 DNA follows: TGTGCCAGCAGTGAAGCGCGCGGGTACGAGCAGTACGTC.

V gene TRBV7-9 combines with J gene TRBJ2-7; 9 positions agree with TRBD1. Unmatched junction bases numbered 8, after V lost 2 bases and J lost 6 bases. This CDR3 has 15 residues. Germline CDR1 SEHNR, CDR2 FQNEAQ (reference sequence). The CDR3 DNA sequence: TGTGCCAGCAGCTTATCCGGGACAGGGAGGAGCGAGCAGTACTTC. Translated, it gives CASSLSGTGRSEQYF.

The CDR3 sequence is CASRSTGGMVGYGYTF. The CDR3 DNA follows: TGTGCCAGCAGGTCGACAGGGGGCATGGTAGGCTATGGCTACACCTTC. The V call is TRBV28, the J call TRBJ1-2, with 10 bases identical to TRBD1. Germline V CDR1 and CDR2: MDHEN, SYDVKM. This CDR3 is built from 16 residues. Trimming took 6 bases from V and 4 from J; bases not matched to a gene: 11.

As concerns this clone: This sample includes further DNA sequences coding for the same CDR3. The CDR3, as DNA: TGTGCCAGCAGCCTAGGGGGGGGTCCCTACAATGAGCAGTTCTTC. As protein: CASSLGGGPYNEQFF. This chain links TRBV7-9 with TRBJ2-1, with a possible D match to TRBD2 (7 bases). Germline V CDR1 and CDR2: SEHNR, FQNEAQ (reference sequence). Deletions cut 5 bases from V and 2 bases from J, with 13 bases between. The CDR3 runs 15 residues. The full variable domain, in which reference TRBV7-9 and TRBJ2-1 provide the parts outside the CDR3, is DTGVSQNPRHKITKRGQNVTFRCDPISEHNRLYWYRQTLGQGPEFLTYFQNEAQLEKSRLLSDRFSAERPKGSFSTLEIQRTEQGDSAMYLCASSLGGGPYNEQFFGPGTRLTVL.

The V gene is TRBV19, the J gene TRBJ1-5; D not certain. CDR1 is LNHDA, CDR2 SQIVND, per germline (reference sequence). The ends were cut back, 4 bases at V and 3 bases at J, with 10 bases in the middle. This CDR3 spans 14 amino acids. The CDR3 DNA sequence: TGTGCCAGTAGTAATCGGGAGTTCAATCAGCCCCAGCATTTT. Its protein product is CASSNREFNQPQHF.